This T cell receptor beta chain was sequenced for a study of T cell changes during pregnancy in multiple sclerosis. V gave up 4 bases and J gave up 8 bases; unmatched junction bases: 16. Per germline, CDR1 SGDLS and CDR2 YYNGEE. This CDR3 region has 17 residues. TCRdb's table, derived via immunoSEQ multiplex PCR, lists solely in-frame clones and lacks some. Among about 92,000 clones listed, around 93% were seen once. This TCR derives from a female donor with multiple sclerosis, enrolled in a pregnancy study. The chain combines TRBV9 with TRBJ2-3; TRBD2 agrees at 10 bases. Sequencing used peripheral blood, obtained in the third trimester of pregnancy. CDR3 loop: CASSTGRSSGSSGTQYF. The CDR3 DNA sequence: TGTGCCAGCAGCACCGGGCGGTCTAGCGGGAGCTCGGGTACGCAGTATTTT.